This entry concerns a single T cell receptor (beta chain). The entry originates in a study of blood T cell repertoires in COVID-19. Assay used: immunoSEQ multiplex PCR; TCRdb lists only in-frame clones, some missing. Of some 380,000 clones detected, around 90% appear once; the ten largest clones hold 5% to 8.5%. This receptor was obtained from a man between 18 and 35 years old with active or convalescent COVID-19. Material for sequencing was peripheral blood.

The CDR3 spells CASKFGSSADTQYF. CDR3 coding DNA: TGTGCCAGCAAATTTGGATCTAGCGCAGATACGCAGTATTTT. This chain links TRBV11-2 with TRBJ2-3, with D perhaps TRBD2 (6 bases). This CDR3 has 14 residues. CDR1 SGHAT and CDR2 FQNNGV come from the germline V gene. Trimming cost V 7 bases and J 4 bases, with 15 bases left between them.